The rows below give T cell receptor beta chains drawn from one sample of a study of blood T cell repertoires in COVID-19. Clones were sequenced by immunoSEQ multiplex PCR, and TCRdb holds only the in-frame ones, with some missing. The repertoire holds tens of thousands of clones, with 70% to 90% as singletons. Sequencing used peripheral blood. The receptors derive from a man aged 50 to 59 with acute or convalescent COVID-19. Both conserved end residues are part of each CDR3. The D gene is left open where the match is weak. The size of a clone is reported for some rows only, either as once, few or many, or as a class for expanded clones.

-,-,TRBJ2-5,TRBV12-3/TRBV12-4,TGTGCCAGCAGCGGGAACTCGGAGACCCAGTACTTC,CASSGNSETQYF
-,TRBD2,TRBJ2-2,TRBV30,TGTGCCTGGAGTTTCCCGGGACTAGTGTTAGGCGGGGAGCTGTTTTTT,CAWSFPGLVLGGELFF
-,-,TRBJ1-5,TRBV19,TGTGCCAGTAGTCTCCAACAGGGAAATCATCAGCCCCAGCATTTT,CASSLQQGNHQPQHF
-,TRBD2,TRBJ2-3,TRBV2,TGTGCCAGCAGTGTACTAGCGGGAGCCCGCACAGATACGCAGTATTTT,CASSVLAGARTDTQYF
-,TRBD1,TRBJ2-7,TRBV5-5,TGTGCCAGCAGCCGGGACAGGGCATCCTACGAGCAGTACTTC,CASSRDRASYEQYF
-,TRBD1,TRBJ1-2,TRBV29-1,TGCAGCGGCGGCGGGACAGAAAACTATGGCTACACCTTC,CSGGGTENYGYTF
-,-,TRBJ2-5,TRBV21-1,TGTGCCAGCAGCAGAACCGGACTAGCGGGGGCGCACCAAGAGACCCAGTACTTC,CASSRTGLAGAHQETQYF
-,-,TRBJ1-2,TRBV27,TGTGCCAGCAGTCCTAAGAGGGCGCGGGCGTATGGCTACACCTTC,CASSPKRARAYGYTF
-,-,TRBJ2-6,TRBV28,TGTGCCAGCAGTTTATCGGGGGTTTCTGGGGCCAACGTCCTGACTTTC,CASSLSGVSGANVLTF
-,-,TRBJ1-1,TRBV12-3/TRBV12-4,TGTGCCAGCAGTCCCACAGGGAGCACTGAAGCTTTCTTT,CASSPTGSTEAFF
-,-,TRBJ1-1,TRBV25-1,TGTGCCAGCAGTGAACGGTATGAAGCTTTCTTT,CASSERYEAFF
-,TRBD2,TRBJ2-1,TRBV28,TGTGCCAGCAGTCGCCTAGCGGGAGTAGATAATGAGCAGTTCTTC,CASSRLAGVDNEQFF
-,-,TRBJ2-3,TRBV7-2,TGTGCCAGCAGCTTAGCACCCCAGGGGAATACGCAGTATTTT,CASSLAPQGNTQYF
-,-,TRBJ2-3,TRBV29-1,TGCAGCGTTGACAGCCTTCTAGCAGATACGCAGTATTTT,CSVDSLLADTQYF
-,TRBD2,TRBJ2-5,TRBV7-8,TGTGCCAGCAGCTTAGGAGGGAGGGCACTAGCGGGGGGGCCCGACCAAGAGACCCAGTACTTC,CASSLGGRALAGGPDQETQYF
-,TRBD1,TRBJ1-4,TRBV11-2,TGTGCCAGCAGCTTAGTACCACAGGGGCCGCAAAAACTGTTTTTT,CASSLVPQGPQKLFF
-,TRBD2,TRBJ2-5,TRBV6-2/TRBV6-3,TGTGCCAGCAGTTACTCTAGCGGGGGGACCTGGGAGACCCAGTACTTC,CASSYSSGGTWETQYF
-,-,TRBJ1-2,TRBV28,TGTGCCAGCATCAGGGGTGGGTCTGGCTATGGCTACACCTTC,CASIRGGSGYGYTF
-,TRBD2,TRBJ2-7,TRBV18,TGTGCCAGCTCTCCAACTAGCGGCAGTTCCTACGAGCAGTACTTC,CASSPTSGSSYEQYF
few,-,TRBJ1-5,TRBV6-5,TGTGCCAGCGGGGAGGGTTTTAATCAGCCCCAGCATTTT,CASGEGFNQPQHF
once,-,TRBJ1-5,TRBV2,TGTGCCAGCAGTCAACAGGCGAGCAATCAGCCCCAGCATTTT,CASSQQASNQPQHF
once,TRBD2,TRBJ2-3,TRBV4-3,TGCGCCAGCAGCCATATAGCGGGTACTAGCACAGATACGCAGTATTTT,CASSHIAGTSTDTQYF
-,-,TRBJ1-3,TRBV28,TGTGCCAGCAGTTGGACAGTCTCTGGAAACACCATATATTTT,CASSWTVSGNTIYF
-,-,TRBJ2-5,TRBV5-1,TGCGCCAGCAGCTTGGTTCAGATACAAGAGACCCAGTACTTC,CASSLVQIQETQYF
-,TRBD2,TRBJ2-1,TRBV27,TGTGCCAGCAGCCCCGTCCGGGATCCTGGGGGGGTTAATGAGCAGTTCTTC,CASSPVRDPGGVNEQFF
-,-,TRBJ2-7,TRBV5-1,TGCGCCAGCAGCTTGGTTGGGGGGAGGGAGCAGTACTTC,CASSLVGGREQYF
-,-,TRBJ2-7,TRBV30,TGTGCCTGGAAGACTCCGGGGATCTACGAGCAGTACTTC,CAWKTPGIYEQYF
-,-,TRBJ2-4,TRBV19,TGTGCCAGTGGCGGGATCGGCATTCAGTACTTC,CASGGIGIQYF
-,TRBD1,TRBJ1-2,TRBV3-1/TRBV3-2,TGTGCCAGCAGCCAAGGGACAGGGGGCGTCTATGGCTACACCTTC,CASSQGTGGVYGYTF
-,-,TRBJ2-3,TRBV15,TGTGCCACCAGCAGAGATTCCAGAAGCACAGATACGCAGTATTTT,CATSRDSRSTDTQYF
-,-,TRBJ1-1,TRBV4-1,TGCGCCAGCAGCCAAGATACAGGGATCACTGAAGCTTTCTTT,CASSQDTGITEAFF
-,TRBD1,TRBJ1-1,TRBV5-4,TGTGCCAGCAGCTTATCACAGGGGGTTTCTGAAGCTTTCTTT,CASSLSQGVSEAFF
-,-,TRBJ1-4,TRBV12-3/TRBV12-4,TGTGCCAGCAGTTTACGGGGGGGTGAAAAACTGTTTTTT,CASSLRGGEKLFF
-,-,TRBJ1-3,TRBV11-2,TGTGCCAGCAGCGCAGACAGGAGGCCATATTTT,CASSADRRPYF
-,TRBD1,TRBJ1-3,TRBV29-1,TGCAGCGTTGCCACTACCGGGACAGGGAGCAACACCATATATTTT,CSVATTGTGSNTIYF
-,-,TRBJ2-5,TRBV5-1,TGCGCCAGCAGCTTAACAGGGAGAGTAGAGACCCAGTACTTC,CASSLTGRVETQYF
once,TRBD1,TRBJ1-2,TRBV9,TGTGCCAGCAGTGACAGGGACAGCAGCGACTATGGCTACACCTTC,CASSDRDSSDYGYTF
-,-,TRBJ1-5,TRBV7-6,TGTGCCAGCAGCCCCGGGATTTCGCCGAGCAATCAGCCCCAGCATTTT,CASSPGISPSNQPQHF
few,TRBD2,TRBJ2-7,TRBV12-3/TRBV12-4,TGTGCCAGCAGGGGACCCGGGGGGGCTAAGCAGTACTTC,CASRGPGGAKQYF
-,-,TRBJ1-1,TRBV19,TGTGCCAGTAGTATTAAAGGGTTGGCCGGGGGGAACGAAGCTTTCTTT,CASSIKGLAGGNEAFF
-,TRBD2,TRBJ2-3,TRBV28,TGTGCCAGCAGTAACCTGGGACTAGCGGGCCTCACAGATACGCAGTATTTT,CASSNLGLAGLTDTQYF
-,TRBD1,TRBJ2-2,TRBV7-2,TGTGCCAGCAGCTTAGCGCAGGGGGCGACCGGGGAGCTGTTTTTT,CASSLAQGATGELFF
medium-sized,-,TRBJ2-7,TRBV7-9,TGTGCCAGCAGCTTAGGAGGTACCTACGAGCAGTACTTC,CASSLGGTYEQYF
-,TRBD1,TRBJ1-4,TRBV4-1,TGCGCCAGCAGCCTCCTAGGATTGGGACAGGGCCCCGGAAAACTGTTTTTT,CASSLLGLGQGPGKLFF
-,-,TRBJ2-7,TRBV21-1,TGTGCCAGCAGCAATAGGGGGCTATACGAGCAGTACTTC,CASSNRGLYEQYF
-,TRBD1,TRBJ1-2,TRBV10-3,TGTGCCATCAGTGAGGGGACAGGGAAGATTTATGGCTACACCTTC,CAISEGTGKIYGYTF
-,TRBD2,TRBJ2-7,TRBV27,TGTGCCAGCGCCCAGACTAGCGGATCCTACGAGCAGTACTTC,CASAQTSGSYEQYF
-,TRBD1,TRBJ2-7,TRBV4-3,TGCGCCAGCAGCCTCCGGGACAGGCCCTACGAGCAGTACTTC,CASSLRDRPYEQYF